A single T cell receptor (beta chain) is shown here with its context. Its target is not known. At one end, the junction sequence differs from germline, possibly due to a read error. Different DNA sequences within this sample yield the same CDR3. The CDR3 covers 14 residues. Germline CDR1 reads LGHDT; CDR2 reads YNNKEL (reference sequence). The data belong to a study of vaccination effects on CD4 cells after COVID-19. Generated by immunoSEQ multiplex PCR, the TCRdb table keeps only in-frame clones and is missing some. The table lists tens of thousands of clones, approximately 81% of them singletons. Before sequencing took place, the ViraFEST assay used viral peptide pools to expand antigen-specific CD4+ T cells. Following 10 days of culture, CD4+ T cells were isolated. Vaccinees lacked prior SARS-CoV-2 infection and tested negative for nucleocapsid antibodies. PBMC were cultured at around 1.9 million per well with about 10 IU/ml IL-2 and around 9 ug/ml peptides.

Study-level points and caveats: Common cold coronaviruses were cross-recognized by only 1 of 255 vaccine-induced clones in healthy vaccinees.

The receptor's source is a human donor who received a COVID-19 vaccine. This sample comprised CD4+ T cells from PBMCs cultured with HCoV-229E spike peptides, obtained before COVID-19 vaccination. The chain recombines TRBV3-1 (or the pseudogene TRBV3-2) with TRBJ1-5; 8 bases align to TRBD1. CDR3 bases: TGTGCCAGCAGCCAATCAGGGGGCAACCAGCCCCAGCATTTT. It encodes CASSQSGGNQPQHF.